One and the same sample provided the 26 T cell receptor beta chains below, sequenced in a study of Graves' ophthalmopathy and Graves' hyperthyroidism. RNA transcripts were the template, and TCR beta CDR3 regions were amplified from them. RT-PCR in the first round used HTBI primers; a second-round multiplex PCR followed. From the multiplex PCR reads, TCRdb called clonotypes with MiXCR, one entry per CDR3 protein. The sample has approximately 700,000 distinct CDR3 sequences, approximately 40% seen once. The sample consisted of peripheral blood. The receptors here all came from an adult man with Graves' ophthalmopathy.

This chain connects TRBV7-9 to TRBJ2-5; tentatively, D is TRBD2 (6 bases). CDR3 length: 17 amino acids. V shed 0 bases and J shed 5 bases, with 19 bases lying between them. Germline CDR1 and CDR2: SEHNR and FQNEAQ (reference sequence). In DNA form, the CDR3 reads TGTGCCAGCAGCTTAGCTGGGGGTAGCGGAGAGAGGGAGACCCAGTACTTC. It codes for CASSLAGGSGERETQYF.

This clonotype has more than one count but fewer than ten. The rearrangement uses TRBV12-3 or TRBV12-4 and TRBJ1-1; D remains unclear. The V end was cut by 6 bases, the J end by 11 bases, with 16 bases between. The CDR3 has 12 residues. The CDR3 sequence: CASSRPGNPAFF. CDR3 DNA sequence: TGTGCCAGCAGCCGCCCGGGCAATCCGGCTTTCTTT.

This clonotype was picked up many times. The chain employs TRBV29-1 and TRBJ2-5; tentatively, D is TRBD1 or TRBD2 (6 bases each). The CDR3 is made up of 11 amino acids. CDR1 SQVTM and CDR2 ANQGSEA come from the germline V gene. V was clipped by 8 bases and J by 6 bases, with 13 bases between them. The CDR3, as DNA: TGCAGCCTGAGGGGGGCAAAGACCCAGTACTTC. It specifies CSLRGAKTQYF.

This clonotype was seen once. Sequence at one end of the junction differs from germline and may be a read error. The rearrangement joins TRBV2 to TRBJ1-2, with a possible D match to TRBD1 (6 bases). Germline assignment: CDR1 SNHLY and CDR2 FYNNEI. The CDR3 is 14 amino acids. CDR3 sequence: CASRASGGGYGHTF. The CDR3 DNA sequence: TGTGCCAGCAGGGCGAGTGGGGGGGGCTATGGCCACACCTTC.

This clonotype was seen many times. The chain links TRBV20-1 to TRBJ2-5; 10 bases match TRBD1. With V trimmed by 5 bases and J by 0 bases, 6 bases remained unmatched. CDR3 length: 15 amino acids. Germline assignment: CDR1 DFQATT and CDR2 SNEGSKA (reference sequence). Written as DNA, the CDR3 is TGCAGTGCTGGCCGGGACAGGGGATACCAAGAGACCCAGTACTTC. It specifies CSAGRDRGYQETQYF.

Regarding this clonotype: Compared with germline, one end of the junction differs, possibly owing to a read error. The chain employs TRBV7-3 and TRBJ1-1; tentative D call: TRBD1 (5 bases). Germline loops: CDR1 SGHTA, CDR2 FQGTGA. This CDR3 region has 13 residues. CDR3 loop: CASRDQMNTEAFF. The CDR3, as DNA: TGCGCCAGCAGGGATCAGATGAACACTGAAGCTTTCTTT. The full variable domain, rest sourced from reference TRBV7-3 and TRBJ1-1, is GAGVSQTPSNKVTEKGKYVELRCDPISGHTALYWYRQSLGQGPEFLIYFQGTGAADDSGLPNDRFFAVRPEGSVSTLKIQRTERGDSAVYLCASRDQMNTEAFFGQGTRLTVV.

A word on this clonotype: This may be a read error, as it is one base from a much larger clone. This sequence joins TRBV10-3 and TRBJ1-1; the D gene is possibly TRBD1 (6 bases). The germline V gene has CDR1 ENHRY and CDR2 SYGVKD. This CDR3 is 14 amino acids long. CDR3 coding DNA: TGTGCCATCAGTGGGACAGTATTGAACACTGAAGCTTTGTTT. It is translated as CAISGTVLNTEALF.

This clonotype was seen a handful of times. V gene TRBV29-1 combines with J gene TRBJ2-5, with 7 bases lining up with TRBD1. With 6 bases clipped from V and 0 bases from J, the junction kept 4 bases outside the gene matches. Germline-derived CDR1 and CDR2 are SQVTM and ANQGSEA. The CDR3 consists of 13 residues. DNA for the CDR3: TGCAGCGTAATACAGGGGTACCAAGAGACCCAGTACTTC. Translation: CSVIQGYQETQYF.

This clonotype appeared many times. V usage is TRBV7-9 and J usage is TRBJ1-4; 9 nucleotides agree with TRBD1. The CDR3 has 15 amino acids. V was pared by 0 bases and J by 8 bases, with 4 bases of the junction left unmatched. The germline CDR1 and CDR2 sequences are SEHNR and FQNEAQ (reference sequence). In DNA form, the CDR3 reads TGTGCCAGCAGCTTAGCACAGGGGGCTTCGGAAAAACTGTTTTTT. It translates to CASSLAQGASEKLFF.

This chain uses TRBV2 with TRBJ2-7; weak D call: TRBD1 (5 bases). CDR3 length: 16 residues. Between the trimmed V and J ends, which lost 7 bases and 2 bases, there was a span of 21 bases. The germline V gene encodes CDR1 SNHLY and CDR2 FYNNEI. This CDR3 reads CASTPLGQPIPYEQYF. The CDR3 coding sequence is TGTGCCAGCACCCCGCTGGGGCAACCTATACCCTACGAGCAGTACTTC.

With respect to this clonotype: A read error may be the cause here, since a much bigger clone is one base away. The chain carries TRBV6-5 and TRBJ1-5, with TRBD1 as a possible D gene (5 bases). CDR1 MNHEY and CDR2 SVGAGI come from the germline V gene. The CDR3 has 13 amino acids. Trimming left V 6 bases short and J 4 bases short, with 10 bases between. This chain's CDR3 is CASSRQFNQPQHF. Written as DNA, the CDR3 is TGTGCCAGCAGCCGACAGTTTAATCAGCCCCAGCATTTT.

This clonotype was seen a handful of times. The chain has TRBV13 and TRBJ1-4; the match to TRBD1 covers 7 bases. There are 14 residues in the CDR3. Germline V gene data show CDR1 as PRHDT and CDR2 as FYEKMQ (reference sequence). With V trimmed by 3 bases and J by 6 bases, 4 bases remained unmatched. The CDR3 reads CASSFRDSDEKLFF. CDR3 sequence (DNA): TGTGCCAGCAGCTTTCGGGACAGTGATGAAAAACTGTTTTTT.

The chain employs TRBV29-1 and TRBJ2-5; perhaps TRBD2 as D (5 bases). Per germline, CDR1 SQVTM and CDR2 ANQGSEA. The CDR3 spans 13 residues. Trimming took 6 bases from V and 0 from J, leaving 11 bases between them. The CDR3 DNA follows: TGCAGCGTCCTGGTCGGGGACCAAGAGACCCAGTACTTC. Its protein product is CSVLVGDQETQYF.

This clonotype was counted only a few times. V is TRBV3-1 and J is TRBJ2-7, with D possibly matching TRBD1 (5 bases). Germline V gene data show CDR1 as LGHDT and CDR2 as YNNKEL (reference sequence). Deletions cut 0 bases from V and 5 bases from J, with 14 bases between. The CDR3 sequence is 15 residues long. The CDR3 loop reads CASSQDTVQGNEQYF. Written as DNA, the CDR3 is TGTGCCAGCAGCCAAGACACCGTCCAGGGCAACGAGCAGTACTTC.

The chain links TRBV2 to TRBJ1-4; 7 bases line up with TRBD1. With 6 bases clipped from V and 10 bases from J, the junction kept 5 bases outside the gene matches. The CDR3 runs 12 residues. Germline CDR1 and CDR2: SNHLY and FYNNEI. CDR3 loop: CASRDNRGKLFF. CDR3 nucleotides: TGTGCCAGCAGAGACAACAGGGGAAAACTGTTTTTT.

This clonotype was counted only a few times. At one end, the junction sequence differs from germline, possibly due to a read error. The chain links TRBV20-1 to TRBJ2-7; 14 bases map to TRBD2. Germline V gene sequence: CDR1 DFQATT, CDR2 SNEGSKA (reference sequence). This CDR3 comprises 14 residues. DNA for the CDR3: TGCAGTGCCAGAGGGACTAGCGGGAGATACGAGCAGTACTTC. This gives the protein CSARGTSGRYEQYF.

This clonotype was counted ten times or more. DNA for the CDR3: TGTGCCATCAGTCGGACAGGGGGTGACACTGAAGCTTTCTTT. It specifies CAISRTGGDTEAFF. The chain couples TRBV10-3 to TRBJ1-1, with 10 bases identical to TRBD1. The CDR3 is made up of 14 amino acids. The V gene's germline CDR1 is ENHRY and CDR2 SYGVKD. Germline trimming cut 5 bases from V and 3 bases from J; bases unmatched to any gene: 3.

The V call is TRBV25-1, the J call TRBJ2-5; 7 positions match TRBD2. J lost 1 base, V lost 8 bases, and 4 bases had no gene match. This CDR3 is built from 13 residues. Germline lookup yields CDR1 MGHDK and CDR2 SYGVNS. CDR3 residues: CASVGGVQETQYF. The CDR3 DNA is TGTGCCAGCGTGGGGGGGGTCCAAGAGACCCAGTACTTC. Combining the CDR3 with reference TRBV25-1 and TRBJ2-5 gives the whole variable domain EADIYQTPRYLVIGTGKKITLECSQTMGHDKMYWYQQDPGMELHLIHYSYGVNSTEKGDLSSESTVSRIRTEHFPLTLESARPSHTSQYLCASVGGVQETQYFGPGTRLLVL.

This clonotype was seen only a few times. This rearrangement joins TRBV20-1 to TRBJ1-2; no clear D. The CDR3 spans 13 residues. Germline values: CDR1 DFQATT, CDR2 SNEGSKA (reference sequence). The germline V and J ends were trimmed by 4 bases and 3 bases, with 12 bases remaining between them. The DNA of the CDR3 is TGCAGTGCTACAATAGCGGTCGACTATGGCTACACCTTC. Its translation is CSATIAVDYGYTF.

This clonotype has a handful of counts. The gene calls are TRBV28 and TRBJ2-7, with 9 bases matching TRBD2. CDR3 length: 16 amino acids. Per germline, CDR1 MDHEN and CDR2 SYDVKM. V gave up 5 bases and J gave up 0 bases; unmatched junction bases: 8. In nucleotides, the CDR3 is TGTGCCAGCAGTCGAGGACTAGCGCAAAGCTCCTACGAGCAGTACTTC. This encodes CASSRGLAQSSYEQYF.

This clonotype was recorded a few times. CDR3 nucleotides: TGTGCCAGCAGCTTAGTAACAGGGGGCGGTAGCAATCAGCCCCAGCATTTT. Its translation is CASSLVTGGGSNQPQHF. The rearrangement joins TRBV11-2 to TRBJ1-5; 9 nucleotides align to TRBD1. V was pared by 1 base and J by 0 bases, with 4 bases of the junction left unmatched. This CDR3 is built from 17 residues. CDR1 is SGHAT and CDR2 is FQNNGV in the germline V gene.

The chain recombines TRBV5-6 with TRBJ2-7; 11 bases match TRBD1. CDR1 is SGHDT, CDR2 YYEEEE, per germline. The V segment lost 2 bases and the J segment 2 bases; nucleotides outside the gene matches: 3. CDR3 size: 15 residues. The CDR3, as DNA: TGTGCCAGCAGCTTCGGGACAGGGGGAGCCTACGAGCAGTACTTC. Translated, it gives CASSFGTGGAYEQYF.

This clonotype occurred a few times. The chain has TRBV25-1 and TRBJ2-6; tentatively, D is TRBD2 (5 bases). This CDR3 region has 16 residues. V gave up 6 bases and J gave up 2 bases, with 14 bases separating them. CDR1 and CDR2 from the germline V gene are MGHDK and SYGVNS. The CDR3 bases are TGTGCCAGCAGCTCAGTCCGGGGTGCTGGGGCCAACGTCCTGACTTTC. As protein: CASSSVRGAGANVLTF.

The V gene is TRBV7-9, the J gene TRBJ1-1, with 9 bases identical to TRBD1. The germline V gene encodes CDR1 SEHNR and CDR2 FQNEAQ (reference sequence). Germline trimming cut 3 bases from V and 3 bases from J; bases unmatched to any gene: 5. The length of the CDR3 is 15 residues. CDR3: CASSLGQGIHTEAFF. The CDR3 nucleotides are TGTGCCAGCAGCTTGGGACAGGGAATTCACACTGAAGCTTTCTTT.

This clonotype was observed at least ten times. V and J are TRBV5-6 and TRBJ2-5; the D gene could be TRBD1 or TRBD2 (5 bases each). Between the trimmed V and J ends, which lost 4 bases and 5 bases, there was a span of 18 bases. Germline V gene data show CDR1 as SGHDT and CDR2 as YYEEEE. CDR3 length: 15 residues. The CDR3 DNA follows: TGTGCCAGCAGCCCGCCGTCCGGGGCCGTTGAGACCCAGTACTTC. This translates into CASSPPSGAVETQYF.

CDR3 bases: TGCAGTGCTAGCGTGTACACCGGGGAGCTGTTTTTT. Translation gives CSASVYTGELFF. The gene calls are TRBV20-1 and TRBJ2-2; D not resolved. Germline CDR1 and CDR2: DFQATT and SNEGSKA (reference sequence). This CDR3 spans 12 amino acids. The ends were cut back, 3 bases at V and 3 bases at J, with 5 bases in the middle.